The subject of this entry is one T cell receptor beta chain. This CDR3 has 15 residues. V gave up 2 bases and J gave up 2 bases, with 10 bases separating them. The germline CDR1 and CDR2 sequences are MGHDK and SYGVNS. This record belongs to a study of PD-1 blockade in classical Hodgkin lymphoma. Only in-frame clones appear in the TCRdb table, and some are missing; sequencing was by immunoSEQ multiplex PCR. Of around 50,000 clones listed, about 76% are singletons. Time point noted: cycle 4 day 1 (C4D1), after five to seven weeks of nivolumab. All trial patients relapsed after autologous stem cell transplantation.

The chain is built from TRBV25-1 and TRBJ2-1; D is tentatively TRBD1 or TRBD2 (5 bases each). This TCR came from a human donor with classical Hodgkin lymphoma. This sample comprised peripheral blood mononuclear cells (PBMCs), obtained before the fourth cycle of nivolumab. DNA of the CDR3: TGTGCCAGCAGTGAACGGGGCGGAGCCTACAATGAGCAGTTCTTC. Encoded protein: CASSERGGAYNEQFF.